The rows below give T cell receptor beta chains drawn from one sample of a study of immune evolution from preneoplasia to lung adenocarcinoma. Profiled with immunoSEQ multiplex PCR; TCRdb holds only in-frame clones, not every one. Of about 21,000 clones listed, about 71% are singletons. The sequencing sample was made of FFPE invasive lung adenocarcinoma tissue. The origin of the receptors is a person in their sixties or seventies with lung adenocarcinoma. Each CDR3 is given with its conserved first and last residue. A D gene is named only where the DNA matches it firmly. Clone sizes are given selectively: once, few, many, or a class where the clone is expanded.

J gene	clone size	V gene	D gene	CDR3 DNA	CDR3 protein
TRBJ2-2	NA	TRBV10-1	NA	TGCGCCAGCATGGATAGCAACACCGGGGAGCTGTTTTTT	CASMDSNTGELFF
TRBJ2-7	NA	TRBV21-1	NA	TGTGCCAGCAGCAAAGAGGAGCCGGCGCGGGAGAGATACGAGCAGTACTTC	CASSKEEPARERYEQYF
TRBJ2-1	NA	TRBV6-5	TRBD2	TGTGCCAGCAGTGAGACTAGCCATGAGCAGTTCTTC	CASSETSHEQFF
TRBJ2-1	NA	TRBV4-2	NA	TGTGCCAGCAGCCACCCGGGTCAGACATACAATGAGCAGTTCTTC	CASSHPGQTYNEQFF
TRBJ1-1	few	TRBV10-1	TRBD1	TGCGCCAGCAGTGAGATAGACAGGGGTTATTGGAACACTGAAGCTTTCTTT	CASSEIDRGYWNTEAFF
TRBJ2-2	NA	TRBV7-6	NA	TGTGCCAGCAGCTCCTGGACTTACACCGGGGAGCTGTTTTTT	CASSSWTYTGELFF
TRBJ1-1	NA	TRBV25-1	NA	TGTGCCAGCAGGGACACTGAAGCTTTCTTT	CASRDTEAFF
TRBJ2-7	NA	TRBV6-1	NA	TGTGCCAGCACCAAAGCGGCCCTTGAATACGAGCAGTACTTC	CASTKAALEYEQYF
TRBJ1-2	NA	TRBV10-2	NA	TGCGCCAGCACTCAGGGGAGATATGGCTACACCTTC	CASTQGRYGYTF
TRBJ2-2	NA	TRBV29-1	TRBD1	TGCAGCGTTTATTACAGGGGGAACACCGGGGAGCTGTTTTTT	CSVYYRGNTGELFF